Shown below are 11 T cell receptor beta chains from a single sample sequenced in a study of blood T cell repertoires in COVID-19. Produced via immunoSEQ multiplex PCR; TCRdb's table is partial and in-frame only. The sample contains about 71,000 clones, just over 90% of which appear only once. Material for sequencing was peripheral blood. These receptors originate from a young woman with acute or convalescent COVID-19.

The chain carries TRBV11-2 and TRBJ2-1; TRBD2 agrees at 14 bases. The CDR3 runs to 19 residues. Trimming cost V 1 base and J 4 bases; bases outside gene matches: 9. Germline CDR1 is SGHAT and CDR2 is FQNNGV. The CDR3 DNA reads TGTGCCAGCAGCTTAGGCCCCCCGGGACTAGCGGGAGTGTACAATGAGCAGTTCTTC. It is translated as CASSLGPPGLAGVYNEQFF.

The chain recombines TRBV6-5 with TRBJ2-1; maybe TRBD2 (5 bases). Germline V gives CDR1 MNHEY, CDR2 SVGAGI. CDR3 length equals 13 residues. V lost 8 bases and J lost 8, with 16 bases in between. CDR3 sequence (DNA): TGTGCCAGCCGGACGGGTCCCGGGGATGAGCAGTTCTTC. It is translated as CASRTGPGDEQFF.

The chain links TRBV4-3 to TRBJ2-5, with TRBD1 identical over 11 bases. The CDR3 has 15 amino acids. The trim removed 3 bases at V and 5 bases at J, leaving 5 bases unmatched. The germline gives CDR1 LGHNA, CDR2 YSLEER. Here the CDR3 reads CASSQTGTGGETQYF. In DNA form, the CDR3 reads TGCGCCAGCAGCCAGACCGGGACAGGGGGGGAGACCCAGTACTTC.

The chain is built from TRBV30 and TRBJ2-7; D possibly corresponds to TRBD2 (5 bases). This CDR3 contains 18 residues. Trimming stripped 1 base from V and 2 bases from J, with 24 bases between. Germline assignment: CDR1 GTSNPN and CDR2 SVGIG (reference sequence). CDR3 loop: CAWSEMSPGIPRAYEQYF. The CDR3 bases are TGTGCCTGGAGTGAAATGTCCCCCGGGATCCCACGAGCCTACGAGCAGTACTTC. The full variable domain, rest sourced from reference TRBV30 and TRBJ2-7, is SQTIHQWPATLVQPVGSPLSLECTVEGTSNPNLYWYRQAAGRGLQLLFYSVGIGQISSEVPQNLSASRPQDRQFILSSKKLLLSDSGFYLCAWSEMSPGIPRAYEQYFGPGTRLTVT.

The rearrangement links TRBV12-5 to TRBJ1-5, with TRBD1 as a possible D gene (6 bases). CDR3 length: 17 amino acids. V was trimmed by 5 bases and J by 6 bases, leaving 23 bases between them. Germline values: CDR1 LGHNT, CDR2 FRNRAP. The CDR3 reads CASGLVLLGGQIQPQHF. CDR3 nucleotide sequence: TGTGCTAGTGGTCTAGTACTCTTGGGGGGGCAAATTCAGCCCCAGCATTTT.

V usage is TRBV28 and J usage is TRBJ2-2; 13 nucleotides line up with TRBD2. Germline lookup yields CDR1 MDHEN and CDR2 SYDVKM. After removal of 7 bases from V and 2 bases from J, the junction contained 10 bases not matched to a gene. This CDR3 has 18 residues. CDR3 sequence reads: CASNSRTSGGRNTGELFF. CDR3 nucleotide sequence: TGTGCCAGCAACTCCCGGACTAGCGGGGGCCGCAACACCGGGGAGCTGTTTTTT.

The chain is built from TRBV14 and TRBJ2-5, with D maybe TRBD1 (5 bases). Per the germline V gene, CDR1 is SGHDN and CDR2 is FVKESK. The CDR3 sequence is 15 residues long. Between the trimmed V and J ends, which lost 1 base and 4 bases, there was a span of 13 bases. CDR3 DNA: TGTGCCAGCAGCCAAGTCCAGGGCCCCCGAGAGACCCAGTACTTC. Residues: CASSQVQGPRETQYF.

The chain combines TRBV2 with TRBJ2-6; 8 bases match TRBD1. The CDR3 extends over 14 amino acids. The V gene's germline CDR1 is SNHLY and CDR2 FYNNEI. V trimming: 7 bases; J trimming: 3 bases; junction bases outside the gene matches: 2. CDR3 nucleotide sequence: TGTGCCAGCATCAGGGGGCATGGGGCCAACGTCCTGACTTTC. It codes for CASIRGHGANVLTF.

V usage is TRBV28 and J usage is TRBJ2-7; TRBD1 matches at 9 bases. The CDR3 sequence is 15 residues long. In germline, CDR1 is MDHEN, CDR2 SYDVKM. V dropped 5 bases and J dropped 4; count of bases not matched to a gene: 9. The DNA for the CDR3 is TGTGCCAGCAGTGGGGCCGGGACAGGGAGTTACGAGCAGTACTTC. Amino acids: CASSGAGTGSYEQYF. Full variable domain (remainder filled in from reference TRBV28 and TRBJ2-7): DVKVTQSSRYLVKRTGEKVFLECVQDMDHENMFWYRQDPGLGLRLIYFSYDVKMKEKGDIPEGYSVSREKKERFSLILESASTNQTSMYLCASSGAGTGSYEQYFGPGTRLTVT.

This clone was detected only once. For the CDR3, the DNA is TGTGCCAGCAGTCGACCCGGGACAGGGTCCTACGAGCAGTACTTC. Protein: CASSRPGTGSYEQYF. The chain carries TRBV28 and TRBJ2-7; 9 positions agree with TRBD1. Germline V CDR1 and CDR2: MDHEN, SYDVKM. The CDR3 is made up of 15 amino acids. V was pared by 5 bases and J by 1 base, with 6 bases of the junction left unmatched.

The rearrangement uses TRBV14 and TRBJ2-3; TRBD1 matches 8 bases. Germline V gene data show CDR1 as SGHDN and CDR2 as FVKESK. The junction had 15 bases not matched to a gene; V was cut back by 3 bases and J by 1 base. The CDR3 length is 19 residues. CDR3 sequence reads: CASSQTGTGFFRGTDTQYF. The CDR3 DNA follows: TGTGCCAGCAGCCAGACCGGGACAGGTTTCTTTAGGGGCACAGATACGCAGTATTTT.